The next 20 T cell receptor beta chains were all read from a single sample in a study of PD-L1 blockade in urothelial cancer. Clones were sequenced by immunoSEQ multiplex PCR, and TCRdb holds only the in-frame ones, with some missing. Of roughly 44,000 clones listed, almost 85% are singletons. The sample was PBMCs, taken around atezolizumab (anti-PD-L1) treatment. The receptors were gathered from a man aged 65-85 years with urothelial cancer.

This clone was recorded once. The chain recombines TRBV9 with TRBJ2-1; 7 bases fit TRBD1. The CDR3 has 16 amino acids. Germline assignment: CDR1 SGDLS and CDR2 YYNGEE. After removal of 0 bases from V and 7 bases from J, the junction contained 10 bases not matched to a gene. The CDR3 loop is CASSVVERGLNNEQFF. CDR3 nucleotides: TGTGCCAGCAGCGTAGTCGAAAGGGGGCTAAATAATGAGCAGTTCTTC.

The chain couples TRBV5-1 to TRBJ2-7; D remains unclear. The CDR3 has 16 residues. V lost 2 bases, J lost 0 bases, and 15 bases lay in between. Germline V gene lookup returns CDR1 SGHRS and CDR2 YFSETQ. In DNA, the CDR3 is TGCGCCAGCAGCTTACCAGATTCCCGAAGCTCCTACGAGCAGTACTTC. Translation gives CASSLPDSRSSYEQYF. The variable domain in full, completed from reference TRBV5-1 and TRBJ2-7, reads KAGVTQTPRYLIKTRGQQVTLSCSPISGHRSVSWYQQTPGQGLQFLFEYFSETQRNKGNFPGRFSGRQFSNSRSEMNVSTLELGDSALYLCASSLPDSRSSYEQYFGPGTRLTVT.

The chain joins TRBV19 to TRBJ1-3; D call uncertain. CDR1 LNHDA and CDR2 SQIVND come from the germline V gene (reference sequence). V was shortened by 3 bases and J by 6 bases, with 12 bases between the two germline ends. The CDR3 has 14 residues. In DNA form, the CDR3 reads TGTGCCAGTAGTATTTGGCAGGATGAAAACACCATATATTTT. This sequence encodes CASSIWQDENTIYF.

This clone occurred a few times. The sample has other DNA sequences that encode this CDR3 too. The chain employs TRBV28 and TRBJ2-1, with unresolved D. This CDR3 has 12 amino acids. V dropped 5 bases and J dropped 9 bases, with 11 bases sitting between them. The germline gives CDR1 MDHEN, CDR2 SYDVKM. Here the CDR3 reads CASSQLSGEQFF. In DNA, the CDR3 is TGTGCCAGCAGTCAACTATCCGGTGAGCAGTTCTTC. The variable domain in full, with the rest retrieved from reference TRBV28 and TRBJ2-1, is DVKVTQSSRYLVKRTGEKVFLECVQDMDHENMFWYRQDPGLGLRLIYFSYDVKMKEKGDIPEGYSVSREKKERFSLILESASTNQTSMYLCASSQLSGEQFFGPGTRLTVL.

The V and J genes are TRBV2 and TRBJ2-5; TRBD2 agrees at 14 bases. The CDR3 contains 15 residues. Per germline, CDR1 SNHLY and CDR2 FYNNEI. Unmatched junction bases numbered 7, after V lost 8 bases and J lost 5 bases. CDR3: CASALGLAGDETQYF. The CDR3 nucleotides are TGTGCCAGCGCCTTGGGACTAGCGGGAGACGAGACCCAGTACTTC.

This clone came up a few times. The rearrangement links TRBV5-1 to TRBJ1-1; tentatively, D is TRBD1 (5 bases). Germline V lookup: CDR1 SGHRS, CDR2 YFSETQ. V was pared by 7 bases and J by 0 bases, with 13 bases between. The CDR3 has 14 amino acids. This CDR3 reads CASGKGLMNTEAFF. Here the CDR3 DNA reads TGCGCCAGCGGCAAGGGGTTAATGAACACTGAAGCTTTCTTT.

This sequence joins TRBV18 and TRBJ1-6, with TRBD1 matching 7 bases. Germline loops: CDR1 KGHSH, CDR2 LQKENI. This CDR3 region has 14 residues. The ends lost 3 bases at V and 9 bases at J; junction bases unmatched: 5. The CDR3 sequence is CASSPTGVGSPLHF. CDR3 in DNA: TGTGCCAGCTCACCCACAGGGGTCGGTTCACCCCTCCACTTT.

This clone was counted only a few times. The rearrangement joins TRBV5-4 to TRBJ2-7; 12 nucleotides match TRBD2. V lost 4 bases to trimming and J lost 6 bases; unmatched junction nucleotides: 8. The CDR3 sequence is 15 residues long. The V gene's germline CDR1 is SGHNT and CDR2 YYREEE (reference sequence). CDR3 amino acids: CASSALAGGPPEQYF. The CDR3 DNA is TGTGCCAGCAGCGCTCTAGCGGGAGGGCCTCCCGAGCAGTACTTC.

The V gene is TRBV5-1, the J gene TRBJ1-1; TRBD1 agrees at 8 bases. This CDR3 comprises 15 residues. CDR1 is SGHRS, CDR2 YFSETQ, per germline. Unmatched junction bases numbered 5, after V lost 0 bases and J lost 4 bases. The CDR3 sequence: CASSLAGDRSTEAFF. Written as DNA, the CDR3 is TGCGCCAGCAGCTTGGCCGGGGACAGGAGCACTGAAGCTTTCTTT.

This rearrangement joins TRBV19 to TRBJ1-5; 12 positions match TRBD1. The CDR3 is 15 amino acids. The junction had 5 bases not matched to a gene; V was cut back by 7 bases and J by 4 bases. Germline V gene lookup returns CDR1 LNHDA and CDR2 SQIVND (reference sequence). The CDR3, as DNA: TGTGCCAGTAAAGGGACAGGGGGCGCGAATCAGCCCCAGCATTTT. Encoded protein: CASKGTGGANQPQHF.

V usage is TRBV6-1 and J usage is TRBJ2-5, with unresolved D. Per the germline V gene, CDR1 is MNHNS and CDR2 is SASEGT. V shed 6 bases and J shed 2 bases, with 7 bases lying between them. The CDR3 consists of 12 residues. This chain's CDR3 is CASSYLQETQYF. The CDR3 DNA reads as TGTGCCAGCAGCTACCTTCAAGAGACCCAGTACTTC.

The chain carries TRBV10-3 and TRBJ1-4; 7 bases are shared with TRBD1. The germline V gene encodes CDR1 ENHRY and CDR2 SYGVKD. CDR3 length equals 15 residues. The trim removed 5 bases at V and 4 bases at J, leaving 7 bases unmatched. The DNA of the CDR3 is TGTGCCATCAGTCCCGGGACAGCCCTTAATGAAAAACTGTTTTTT. This codes for CAISPGTALNEKLFF.

The chain is built from TRBV6-6 and TRBJ1-5; D remains unclear. This CDR3 comprises 13 residues. Trimming took off 6 bases at V and 0 bases at J, with 6 bases between the two ends. Germline V gene sequence: CDR1 MNHNY, CDR2 SVGAGI (reference sequence). The CDR3 nucleotides read TGTGCCAGCAGCCTAAATAGCAATCAGCCCCAGCATTTT. Translating it yields CASSLNSNQPQHF.

This chain connects TRBV11-3 to TRBJ2-1; D ambiguous. Germline loops: CDR1 SGHNT, CDR2 YENEEA. V was cut by 1 base and J by 0 bases, with 7 bases left in between. The CDR3 totals 15 residues. CDR3 nucleotide sequence: TGTGCCAGCAGCTTAGGCAAGAGCTCCTACAATGAGCAGTTCTTC. It specifies CASSLGKSSYNEQFF. The full variable domain, with the rest looked up from reference TRBV11-3 and TRBJ2-1, is EAGVVQSPRYKIIEKKQPVAFWCNPISGHNTLYWYLQNLGQGPELLIRYENEEAVDDSQLPKDRFSAERLKGVDSTLKIQPAELGDSAVYLCASSLGKSSYNEQFFGPGTRLTVL.

The chain recombines TRBV5-1 with TRBJ2-7; 8 positions match TRBD1. The V and J ends lost 2 bases and 3 bases, in that order; junction bases with no gene match: 7. Per the germline V gene, CDR1 is SGHRS and CDR2 is YFSETQ. The CDR3 is made up of 15 amino acids. CDR3 residues: CASSFFGTGIYEQYF. CDR3 DNA: TGCGCCAGCAGCTTTTTCGGGACAGGAATCTACGAGCAGTACTTC.

The V call is TRBV6-5, the J call TRBJ1-6, with 7 bases identical to TRBD1. CDR3 length: 14 amino acids. Trimming cost V 7 bases and J 5 bases; bases outside gene matches: 5. In germline, CDR1 is MNHEY, CDR2 SVGAGI. The CDR3 bases are TGTGCCAGCACCAAGGGGGCAGATAATTCACCCCTCCACTTT. The encoded protein is CASTKGADNSPLHF.

CDR3 sequence reads: CASSFGQGLREQFF. CDR3 bases: TGTGCCAGCAGTTTTGGACAGGGACTTAGGGAGCAGTTCTTC. This rearrangement joins TRBV6-1 to TRBJ2-1, with 8 bases matching TRBD1. This CDR3 spans 14 amino acids. In germline, CDR1 is MNHNS, CDR2 SASEGT. The ends lost 5 bases at V and 10 bases at J; junction bases unmatched: 10.

The V call is TRBV7-2, the J call TRBJ2-5; TRBD2 matches at 11 bases. From germline, CDR1 is SGHTA and CDR2 FQGNSA. J lost 2 bases, V lost 4 bases, and 3 bases had no gene match. This CDR3 spans 15 amino acids. CDR3 region: CASSSRTSGQETQYF. The CDR3 nucleotides are TGTGCCAGCAGCTCGAGGACTAGCGGGCAAGAGACCCAGTACTTC.

This chain links TRBV27 with TRBJ2-2; 9 bases are shared with TRBD2. V was clipped by 0 bases and J by 0 bases; unmatched bases: 5. From germline, CDR1 is MNHEY and CDR2 SMNVEV (reference sequence). This CDR3 contains 18 residues. This CDR3 is CASSLSYPSGTNTGELFF. Written as DNA, the CDR3 is TGTGCCAGCAGTTTATCATATCCTAGCGGGACGAACACCGGGGAGCTGTTTTTT.

This chain links TRBV5-8 with TRBJ2-1; D unresolved. This CDR3 contains 13 residues. The germline V and J ends were trimmed by 4 bases and 5 bases, with 10 bases remaining between them. The germline gives CDR1 SGHTS, CDR2 YDEGEE. Written as DNA, the CDR3 is TGTGCCAGCAGCAGAAAGCGAGACAATGAGCAGTTCTTC. This translates into CASSRKRDNEQFF.